The 2 T cell receptor beta chains presented below share a single source sample, sequenced in a study of T cell responses to AZD1222 COVID-19 vaccine. Only in-frame clones appear in the TCRdb table, and some are missing; sequencing was by immunoSEQ multiplex PCR. The sample includes 100,000 to 150,000 clones, about nine tenths seen only once; the top ten take more than 6%. The specimen comprised peripheral blood, sampled on day 0 of AZD1222 vaccination. The receptors derive from an adult in good health.

The CDR3: CASTPAGSGTDTQYF. DNA for the CDR3: TGTGCCAGCACTCCTGCTGGGAGCGGCACAGATACGCAGTATTTT. The chain carries TRBV28 and TRBJ2-3, with D possibly being TRBD2 (5 bases). CDR1 MDHEN and CDR2 SYDVKM come from the germline V gene. V was clipped by 7 bases and J by 1 base, with 15 bases between them. The CDR3 consists of 15 residues. The full variable domain, in which reference TRBV28 and TRBJ2-3 provide the parts outside the CDR3, is DVKVTQSSRYLVKRTGEKVFLECVQDMDHENMFWYRQDPGLGLRLIYFSYDVKMKEKGDIPEGYSVSREKKERFSLILESASTNQTSMYLCASTPAGSGTDTQYFGPGTRLTVL.

As DNA, the CDR3 is TGTGCCAGCAGTTTCGGACTAGAGGAAATTGAGGAGCAGTTCTTC. Amino acid sequence: CASSFGLEEIEEQFF. This chain joins TRBV28 and TRBJ2-1; 7 nucleotides agree with TRBD2. CDR3 size: 15 residues. The germline V gene has CDR1 MDHEN and CDR2 SYDVKM. V shed 3 bases and J 10 bases; nucleotides not matched to a gene: 12.